This section outlines one TCR beta chain sequence together with its context. Its matching antigen is unknown. These data are taken from a study of T cell clones after liver transplantation. Study-wide background: HCV positivity affected three of eight recipients; the rest lacked autoimmune or viral indications. Standard immunosuppression, with no induction, continued until 12-24 months after transplant.

Produced via immunoSEQ multiplex PCR; TCRdb's table is partial and in-frame only. The repertoire includes some 61,000 clones, 60% to 80% of them detected once, and around 9.1% sits in the top ten. Notes on the study in general: Compared with third party-reactive sequences, donor-reactive ones declined more, independent of withdrawal success.

The starting material was CD4+ T cells from blood, obtained at the 22-month timepoint. This TCR was recovered from a human patient who received a liver transplant. The T cells may partly be graft donor cells.

The CDR3 DNA follows: TGCGCCAGCAGCCAAGGGTTGCGGGGGCAAGCCAAAAACATTCAGTACTTC. The encoded protein is CASSQGLRGQAKNIQYF. The V gene is TRBV4-1, the J gene TRBJ2-4, with D maybe TRBD2 (7 bases). Trimming took 1 base from V and 0 from J, leaving 13 bases between them. The germline gives CDR1 MGHRA, CDR2 YSYEKL. The CDR3 is 17 residues long.